One and the same sample provided the 23 T cell receptor beta chains below, sequenced in a study of shared clonotypes between healthy human individuals. TCRdb's table, derived via immunoSEQ multiplex PCR, lists solely in-frame clones and lacks some. The sample yields fewer than 1.8 million clones, roughly 98.5% seen once. Sequencing was done on a sample of naive CD4+ T cells sorted from blood. Documented subset: CD45RA+ positively selected. The receptors were sampled from a man aged 30 to 39 in good health.

V and J are TRBV7-9 and TRBJ1-4; TRBD1 is a possible D gene (5 bases). Germline CDR1 reads SEHNR; CDR2 reads FQNEAQ (reference sequence). V shed 2 bases and J shed 8 bases, with 15 bases lying between them. The CDR3 totals 15 residues. The CDR3 DNA follows: TGTGCCAGCAGCTTAAGCGGGGGACTGGAGGAAAAACTGTTTTTT. It codes for CASSLSGGLEEKLFF.

The V and J genes are TRBV6-5 and TRBJ1-2, with 8 bases that match TRBD1. CDR1 is MNHEY, CDR2 SVGAGI, per germline. The CDR3 consists of 13 residues. V was clipped by 4 bases and J by 7 bases; unmatched bases: 5. The CDR3 bases are TGTGCCAGCAGTTTGGACAGGGTAGCTGGCTACACCTTC. Translation: CASSLDRVAGYTF.

V and J are TRBV6-5 and TRBJ2-5; possibly TRBD1 or TRBD2 for D (5 bases each). CDR1 and CDR2 from the germline V gene are MNHEY and SVGAGI. Between the trimmed V and J ends, which lost 2 bases and 3 bases, there was a span of 10 bases. The CDR3 extends over 14 amino acids. For the CDR3, the DNA is TGTGCCAGCAGTTACAGGGACCCTAAAGAGACCCAGTACTTC. It yields the protein CASSYRDPKETQYF.

Turning to this clone: Sequence at one end of the junction differs from germline and may be a read error. The CDR3 spells CSAATVTQYF. The CDR3 nucleotides are TGCAGTGCTGCTACAGTTACGCAGTATTTT. The chain uses TRBV20-1 and TRBJ2-3; no clear D gene. The length of the CDR3 is 10 residues. Germline-derived CDR1 and CDR2 are DFQATT and SNEGSKA (reference sequence).

The V and J genes are TRBV7-2 and TRBJ1-5, with TRBD1 as a possible D gene (6 bases). CDR3 size: 13 residues. Germline V lookup: CDR1 SGHTA, CDR2 FQGNSA. Trimming left V 4 bases short and J 6 bases short, with 10 bases between. The CDR3 loop is CASSSQGFQPQHF. Here the CDR3 DNA reads TGTGCCAGCAGCTCACAGGGATTTCAGCCCCAGCATTTT.

As concerns this clone: An end of the junction differs from the germline gene, which may be a read error. The chain recombines TRBV2 with TRBJ2-1; 8 bases line up with TRBD1. Germline V gene lookup returns CDR1 SNHLY and CDR2 FYNNEI. The CDR3 extends over 13 amino acids. CDR3 nucleotide sequence: TGTGCCAGCAGCGAAGACTACAGGGGGGAGCAGTTCTTC. This codes for CASSEDYRGEQFF.

The rearrangement links TRBV29-1 to TRBJ2-3, with D possibly being TRBD1 or TRBD2 (5 bases each). Germline V gene data show CDR1 as SQVTM and CDR2 as ANQGSEA. The CDR3 loop spans 14 amino acids. Deletions cut 6 bases from V and 0 bases from J, with 13 bases between. CDR3 DNA sequence: TGCAGCGTCGGTTGGGGGAGTAGCACAGATACGCAGTATTTT. Its protein product is CSVGWGSSTDTQYF.

V usage is TRBV18 and J usage is TRBJ2-2, with TRBD1 identical over 8 bases. The V and J ends lost 4 bases and 0 bases, in that order; junction bases with no gene match: 1. The CDR3 contains 15 residues. Germline values: CDR1 KGHSH, CDR2 LQKENI. The chain's CDR3 is CASSQGQANTGELFF. The CDR3 region has the DNA TGTGCCAGCTCACAGGGACAGGCGAACACCGGGGAGCTGTTTTTT. Using reference TRBV18 and TRBJ2-2 for the parts outside the CDR3, the full variable domain is NAGVMQNPRHLVRRRGQEARLRCSPMKGHSHVYWYRQLPEEGLKFMVYLQKENIIDESGMPKERFSAEFPKEGPSILRIQQVVRGDSAAYFCASSQGQANTGELFFGEGSRLTVL.

V usage is TRBV6-5 and J usage is TRBJ2-3, with D perhaps matching TRBD2 (5 bases). V dropped 4 bases and J dropped 6 bases, with 20 bases sitting between them. CDR3 length: 16 amino acids. The germline V gene encodes CDR1 MNHEY and CDR2 SVGAGI. CDR3 sequence reads: CASSLLATGSGDTQYF. In nucleotides, the CDR3 is TGTGCCAGCAGTTTACTCGCGACGGGGTCTGGGGATACGCAGTATTTT.

The chain employs TRBV29-1 and TRBJ2-7; possible D gene TRBD2, 5 bases. This CDR3 comprises 14 residues. The germline gives CDR1 SQVTM, CDR2 ANQGSEA. Trimming stripped 7 bases from V and 3 bases from J, with 19 bases between. The CDR3 DNA reads TGCAGCGCACTTGAGGTTAGTGGGAGCTACGAGCAGTACTTC. Its protein product is CSALEVSGSYEQYF.

The V call is TRBV7-9, the J call TRBJ2-3, with TRBD2 as a possible D gene (6 bases). V was trimmed by 7 bases and J by 5 bases, leaving 19 bases between them. The CDR3 length is 15 residues. The V gene's germline CDR1 is SEHNR and CDR2 FQNEAQ (reference sequence). The CDR3 sequence is CASTLRSGVGDTQYF. CDR3 in DNA: TGTGCCAGCACCCTAAGGTCGGGGGTTGGAGATACGCAGTATTTT. The variable domain in full, with the rest retrieved from reference TRBV7-9 and TRBJ2-3, is DTGVSQNPRHKITKRGQNVTFRCDPISEHNRLYWYRQTLGQGPEFLTYFQNEAQLEKSRLLSDRFSAERPKGSFSTLEIQRTEQGDSAMYLCASTLRSGVGDTQYFGPGTRLTVL.

The chain has TRBV7-8 and TRBJ1-5, with no clear D. Germline-derived CDR1 and CDR2 are SGHVS and FQNEAQ. Trimming pared 2 bases from V and 0 bases from J, leaving 8 bases between. The CDR3 sequence is 15 residues long. Written as DNA, the CDR3 is TGTGCCAGCAGCTTAAGGCAGCTTAGCAATCAGCCCCAGCATTTT. Translated, it gives CASSLRQLSNQPQHF.

The gene calls are TRBV9 and TRBJ2-5; maybe TRBD2 (6 bases). V lost 0 bases, J lost 5 bases, and 11 bases lay in between. Germline V lookup: CDR1 SGDLS, CDR2 YYNGEE. The CDR3 has 14 residues. The CDR3, as DNA: TGTGCCAGCAGCGTAGGACTAGACTGGGAGACCCAGTACTTC. It specifies CASSVGLDWETQYF.

V gene TRBV15 combines with J gene TRBJ2-1, with 7 positions matching TRBD1. The CDR3 spans 15 residues. CDR1 is LNHNV and CDR2 is YYDKDF in the germline V gene (reference sequence). Germline trimming cut 1 base from V and 2 bases from J; bases unmatched to any gene: 2. CDR3 DNA: TGTGCCACCAGCAGAGCGGGACAGCCCTACAATGAGCAGTTCTTC. Protein product: CATSRAGQPYNEQFF.

The V and J genes are TRBV9 and TRBJ2-1; 7 bases agree with TRBD2. The CDR3 is made up of 15 amino acids. Germline V lookup: CDR1 SGDLS, CDR2 YYNGEE. Trimming at V came to 5 bases and at J to 7 bases, leaving 12 bases not matched to a gene. CDR3 residues: CASSLRGDPENEQFF. The CDR3 DNA follows: TGTGCCAGCAGTCTACGGGGGGACCCAGAAAATGAGCAGTTCTTC.

The rearrangement joins TRBV7-9 to TRBJ2-7; 8 positions match TRBD1. With 5 bases clipped from V and 0 bases from J, the junction kept 6 bases outside the gene matches. Germline V lookup: CDR1 SEHNR, CDR2 FQNEAQ (reference sequence). The CDR3 is 15 amino acids. CDR3 DNA sequence: TGTGCCAGCAGCCCTGGGACAGGTACCTCCTACGAGCAGTACTTC. The encoded protein is CASSPGTGTSYEQYF.

For this clone: Other nucleotide sequences from this sample produce the same CDR3. The rearrangement joins TRBV29-1 to TRBJ2-7, with 11 bases matching TRBD1. Unmatched junction bases numbered 3, after V lost 6 bases and J lost 5 bases. In germline, CDR1 is SQVTM, CDR2 ANQGSEA. The CDR3 loop spans 12 amino acids. In DNA, the CDR3 is TGCAGCGTAGGACAGGGGGCCCACGAGCAGTACTTC. This encodes CSVGQGAHEQYF.

The V gene is TRBV7-3, the J gene TRBJ2-3; D is undetermined. The CDR3 is made up of 14 amino acids. Germline assignment: CDR1 SGHTA and CDR2 FQGTGA. V lost 2 bases, J lost 2 bases, and 8 bases lay in between. CDR3 coding DNA: TGTGCCAGCAGCTTAGGTTCTGACACAGATACGCAGTATTTT. It codes for CASSLGSDTDTQYF.

This sequence joins TRBV2 and TRBJ1-2, with D unclear. With 6 bases removed from V and 5 bases from J, the gap between germline ends came to 7 bases. The CDR3 is made up of 11 amino acids. Germline CDR1 reads SNHLY; CDR2 reads FYNNEI. The CDR3 loop is CASRLLYGYTF. The CDR3 bases are TGTGCCAGCAGGCTCCTGTATGGCTACACCTTC.

The chain is built from TRBV11-2 and TRBJ2-1; no reliable D call. Germline V CDR1 and CDR2: SGHAT, FQNNGV. Trimming stripped 4 bases from V and 8 bases from J, with 18 bases between. The CDR3 runs 15 residues. CDR3 residues: CASSYTHESGHEQFF. CDR3 DNA sequence: TGTGCCAGCAGCTACACTCATGAGAGTGGCCATGAGCAGTTCTTC.

V usage is TRBV9 and J usage is TRBJ1-2; D remains unclear. V was cut by 0 bases and J by 4 bases, with 13 bases left in between. Per the germline V gene, CDR1 is SGDLS and CDR2 is YYNGEE. The CDR3 is 15 residues long. CDR3 amino acids: CASSVDPGPSYGYTF. CDR3 nucleotides: TGTGCCAGCAGCGTAGATCCAGGTCCCTCCTATGGCTACACCTTC.

The CDR3 sequence is CASSLVGVPNQPQHF. The DNA for the CDR3 is TGTGCCAGCAGTTTAGTAGGGGTCCCCAATCAGCCCCAGCATTTT. The rearrangement uses TRBV27 and TRBJ1-5; TRBD1 might be the D (5 bases). Germline CDR1 is MNHEY and CDR2 is SMNVEV (reference sequence). CDR3 length: 15 amino acids. V lost 2 bases, J lost 3 bases, and 11 bases lay in between.

This chain joins TRBV28 and TRBJ1-2, with D maybe TRBD1 (6 bases). Germline CDR1 reads MDHEN; CDR2 reads SYDVKM. The CDR3 is 15 residues long. Trimming removed 6 bases from V and 0 bases from J, with 14 bases in between. The CDR3: CASSPTGSANYGYTF. Here the CDR3 DNA reads TGTGCCAGCAGCCCGACAGGTTCAGCTAACTATGGCTACACCTTC.